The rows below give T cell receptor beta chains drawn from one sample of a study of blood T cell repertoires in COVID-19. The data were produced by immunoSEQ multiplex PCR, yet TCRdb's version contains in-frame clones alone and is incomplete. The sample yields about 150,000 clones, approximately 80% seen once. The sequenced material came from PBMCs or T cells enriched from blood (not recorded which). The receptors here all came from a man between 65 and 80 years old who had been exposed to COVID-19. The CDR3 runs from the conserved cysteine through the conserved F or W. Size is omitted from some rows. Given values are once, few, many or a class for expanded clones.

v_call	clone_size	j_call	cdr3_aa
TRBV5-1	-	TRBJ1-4	CASSKQGPDEKLFF
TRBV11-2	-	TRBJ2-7	CASSLRSGGSYEQYF
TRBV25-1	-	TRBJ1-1	CASSLSGTLTEAFF
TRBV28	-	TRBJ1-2	CASSLYPRSYGYTF
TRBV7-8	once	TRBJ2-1	CASSLGRGTGGSNEQFF
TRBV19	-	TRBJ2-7	CASSKGLAGTSYEQYF
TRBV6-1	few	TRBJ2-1	CASSEGDLAGGSYNEQFF
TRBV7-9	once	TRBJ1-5	CASGFSGNSNQPQHF
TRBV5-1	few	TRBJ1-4	CASSADTAGGWLFF
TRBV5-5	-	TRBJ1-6	CASCWTGAYNSPLHF
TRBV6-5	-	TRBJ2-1	CASSYSRQAPLNEQFF
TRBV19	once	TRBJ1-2	CASSPYTRGYGYTF
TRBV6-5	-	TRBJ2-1	CASDRDRGDNEQFF
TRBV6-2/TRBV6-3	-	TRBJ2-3	CASSYPTSGRTSSTDTQYF
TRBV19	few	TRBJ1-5	CASRAGTGSNQPQHF
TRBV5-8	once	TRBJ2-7	CASSLGLAGAVYEQYF
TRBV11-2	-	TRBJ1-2	CASSLVLFQPRNGYTF